One sample yielded the 22 T cell receptor beta chains listed below, sequenced in a study of T-cell reconstitution after alpha-beta-depleted transplantation in children. Unique molecular identifiers featured in how the TCRbeta library was prepared. TCRdb analysed the PCR reads with MiXCR anew, one entry per CDR3 protein. Of a few hundred thousand distinct CDR3 sequences listed, about 9.5% are singletons. Sequencing was performed on PBMCs, taken before TCRalphabeta/CD19-depleted stem cell transplant. These receptors were obtained from a boy under two years old with acute myeloid leukemia, due to receive a stem cell transplant.

In its sample, this clonotype was seen many times. J is TRBJ2-1 and V is TRBV9; 10 bases fit TRBD2. The V gene end was trimmed by 3 bases and the J gene end by 8 bases; junction bases not matched to a gene: 8. The germline V gene encodes CDR1 SGDLS and CDR2 YYNGEE. The CDR3 totals 15 residues. The CDR3 loop reads CASSEVAGGIHEQFF. The CDR3 DNA reads as TGTGCCAGCAGCGAAGTAGCGGGGGGTATACATGAGCAGTTCTTC. Filled out from reference TRBV9 and TRBJ2-1, the complete variable domain reads DSGVTQTPKHLITATGQRVTLRCSPRSGDLSVYWYQQSLDQGLQFLIQYYNGEERAKGNILERFSAQQFPDLHSELNLSSLELGDSALYFCASSEVAGGIHEQFFGPGTRLTVL.

This clonotype has at least ten counts. The chain recombines TRBV5-1 with TRBJ2-7, with TRBD2 identical over 8 bases. The CDR3 totals 15 residues. The V gene end was trimmed by 0 bases and the J gene end by 0 bases; junction bases not matched to a gene: 2. In germline, CDR1 is SGHRS, CDR2 YFSETQ. CDR3 sequence reads: CASSLAGGLSYEQYF. The CDR3 DNA sequence: TGCGCCAGCAGCTTGGCGGGGGGGCTCTCCTACGAGCAGTACTTC.

This clonotype was counted ten times or more. The rearrangement links TRBV9 to TRBJ2-1; D gene uncertain. Trimming left V 0 bases short and J 5 bases short, with 6 bases between. The CDR3 consists of 13 residues. CDR1 is SGDLS, CDR2 YYNGEE, per germline. CDR3 sequence: CASSVAQNNEQFF. The DNA for the CDR3 is TGTGCCAGCAGCGTAGCCCAGAACAATGAGCAGTTCTTC. Filled out from reference TRBV9 and TRBJ2-1, the complete variable domain reads DSGVTQTPKHLITATGQRVTLRCSPRSGDLSVYWYQQSLDQGLQFLIQYYNGEERAKGNILERFSAQQFPDLHSELNLSSLELGDSALYFCASSVAQNNEQFFGPGTRLTVL.

The chain recombines TRBV14 with TRBJ1-1; a weak D match, TRBD1 (5 bases). V was clipped by 5 bases and J by 5 bases, with 12 bases between them. There are 13 residues in the CDR3. Germline CDR1 is SGHDN and CDR2 is FVKESK. The CDR3 is CASSRSRETEAFF. In DNA form, the CDR3 reads TGTGCCAGCAGCAGAAGCAGGGAGACTGAAGCTTTCTTT.

A note on this clonotype: The germline gene is not matched at one end of the junction; a read error may be the cause. The rearrangement uses TRBV12-3 or TRBV12-4 and TRBJ2-5; 7 nucleotides match TRBD2. The CDR3 sequence is 14 residues long. The CDR3 nucleotides read TGTGCCAGCAGTTCCCGACTAGCCCAACAGACCCAGTACTTC. Amino acid sequence: CASSSRLAQQTQYF.

This clonotype was picked up many times. The chain employs TRBV28 and TRBJ1-6, with 9 bases lining up with TRBD1. CDR3 length equals 15 residues. CDR1 is MDHEN, CDR2 SYDVKM, per germline. V shed 1 base, J shed 9 bases, and the junction held 4 bases outside the gene matches. The CDR3 bases are TGTGCCAGCAGTTTATCAGGGACAGGGAGTTCACCCCTCCACTTT. The encoded protein is CASSLSGTGSSPLHF.

This clonotype was observed many times. This chain uses TRBV7-2 with TRBJ2-1; weak D call: TRBD1 (5 bases). This CDR3 is 15 amino acids long. The V and J ends lost 5 bases and 9 bases respectively, with 20 bases between them. The V gene's germline CDR1 is SGHTA and CDR2 FQGNSA. The CDR3 DNA follows: TGTGCCAGCAGCCCCAAGGGTAGTGGGGCTTTTGAGCAGTTCTTC. It yields the protein CASSPKGSGAFEQFF.

In its sample, this clonotype was seen many times. The genes are TRBV28 and TRBJ1-2, with 7 bases aligning to TRBD1. V was clipped by 7 bases and J by 5 bases; unmatched bases: 10. CDR3 size: 14 residues. Per the germline V gene, CDR1 is MDHEN and CDR2 is SYDVKM. The CDR3 sequence: CASNNRGRNYGYTF. The CDR3 nucleotides read TGTGCCAGCAACAACAGGGGTAGGAATTATGGCTACACCTTC.

This clonotype has at least ten counts. The chain recombines TRBV12-5 with TRBJ2-5; 9 nucleotides match TRBD2. CDR3 length: 13 residues. Germline V gives CDR1 LGHNT, CDR2 FRNRAP. With 7 bases clipped from V and 5 bases from J, the junction kept 5 bases outside the gene matches. In DNA form, the CDR3 reads TGTGCTAGTGCCCCTAGCGGGGCGGAGACCCAGTACTTC. Translation gives CASAPSGAETQYF.

This clonotype was seen more than once but under ten times. The CDR3 sequence: CASSHRSQETQYF. CDR3 sequence (DNA): TGTGCCAGCAGTCACAGGAGCCAAGAGACCCAGTACTTC. The chain combines TRBV28 with TRBJ2-5, with D perhaps matching TRBD1 (5 bases). This CDR3 region has 13 residues. Looked up from germline, CDR1 is MDHEN and CDR2 is SYDVKM. Trimming pared 5 bases from V and 1 base from J, leaving 8 bases between.

This clonotype was detected many times. CDR3 bases: TGTGCCAGCAGTTGGACTAGCGGGGCGATCTACGAGCAGTACTTC. Amino acids: CASSWTSGAIYEQYF. The chain has TRBV7-9 and TRBJ2-7, with TRBD2 matching over 12 bases. Germline V lookup: CDR1 SEHNR, CDR2 FQNEAQ (reference sequence). This CDR3 contains 15 residues. The V segment lost 6 bases and the J segment 3 bases; nucleotides outside the gene matches: 6.

This clonotype was detected only a few times. This sequence joins TRBV20-1 and TRBJ1-2; the D is unclear. Trimming removed 2 bases at V and 8 bases at J, with 18 bases between. CDR3 length: 14 amino acids. Germline lookup yields CDR1 DFQATT and CDR2 SNEGSKA (reference sequence). DNA of the CDR3: TGCAGTGCTAGACGAATAGGGATAATGGAAGGCTACACCTTC. Translating it yields CSARRIGIMEGYTF.

This clonotype was detected ten times or more. The J gene is TRBJ2-7, the V gene TRBV11-2; D perhaps matches TRBD2 (6 bases). Germline values: CDR1 SGHAT, CDR2 FQNNGV. The germline V and J ends were trimmed by 5 bases and 6 bases, with 8 bases remaining between them. The CDR3 is made up of 11 amino acids. Here the CDR3 DNA reads TGTGCCAGCAGCCCGGGGGTCGAGCAGTACTTC. It translates to CASSPGVEQYF.

This clonotype was seen ten or more times. The chain links TRBV10-3 to TRBJ2-7; 9 positions match TRBD2. This CDR3 region has 18 residues. The germline CDR1 and CDR2 sequences are ENHRY and SYGVKD. V dropped 0 bases and J dropped 2; count of bases not matched to a gene: 11. CDR3 DNA sequence: TGTGCCATCAGTGAGTCGAATCCAGCTAGCGGGGCCCCCTACGAGCAGTACTTC. Translated, it gives CAISESNPASGAPYEQYF.

This clonotype came up many times. V gene TRBV6-1 combines with J gene TRBJ2-1; 7 bases match TRBD1. The germline CDR1 and CDR2 sequences are MNHNS and SASEGT. CDR3 length equals 15 residues. With 5 bases clipped from V and 6 bases from J, the junction kept 10 bases outside the gene matches. DNA for the CDR3: TGTGCCAGCAGTCCTGACAGGGTCGGAACCAATGAGCAGTTCTTC. Protein sequence: CASSPDRVGTNEQFF.

V gene TRBV28 combines with J gene TRBJ2-5; D might be TRBD1 (5 bases). The V gene lost 3 bases and the J gene lost 5 bases, with 10 bases spanning the gap. Germline CDR1 MDHEN, CDR2 SYDVKM. The CDR3 loop spans 13 amino acids. The CDR3 loop reads CASSLVRDETQYF. Written as DNA, the CDR3 is TGTGCCAGCAGTTTGGTCAGGGATGAGACCCAGTACTTC.

This clonotype appeared once. The chain couples TRBV20-1 to TRBJ2-3; no clear D gene. Trimming removed 3 bases at V and 3 bases at J, with 13 bases between. The CDR3 is 14 amino acids. Germline CDR1 and CDR2: DFQATT and SNEGSKA (reference sequence). The CDR3 protein is CSASGSAITDTQYF. The DNA for the CDR3 is TGCAGTGCTAGTGGCAGCGCAATAACAGATACGCAGTATTTT.

This clonotype was detected a few times. The chain joins TRBV4-2 to TRBJ2-3; D gene uncertain. Trimming cost V 0 bases and J 6 bases, with 7 bases left between them. The CDR3 consists of 13 residues. The V gene's germline CDR1 is LGHNA and CDR2 YNFKEQ. CDR3 sequence reads: CASSQESWDTQYF. CDR3 bases: TGTGCCAGCAGCCAAGAGTCCTGGGATACGCAGTATTTT.

This clonotype came up many times. This chain links TRBV14 with TRBJ2-3; TRBD2 aligns across 9 bases. This CDR3 has 18 amino acids. After removal of 0 bases from V and 2 bases from J, the junction contained 9 bases not matched to a gene. Germline V gene sequence: CDR1 SGHDN, CDR2 FVKESK. The CDR3 nucleotides read TGTGCCAGCAGCCAAGAGTTCGCTAGCGGGACCATCACAGATACGCAGTATTTT. This codes for CASSQEFASGTITDTQYF.

This clonotype has a single count. The V call is TRBV24-1, the J call TRBJ1-5, with D tentatively TRBD1 (6 bases). This CDR3 is 14 amino acids long. Germline CDR1 is KGHDR and CDR2 is SFDVKD. The CDR3: CGASDWTENQPQHF. The DNA for the CDR3 is TGTGGGGCCAGTGATTGGACAGAGAATCAGCCCCAGCATTTT.

This clonotype showed up just a few times. V and J are TRBV15 and TRBJ2-7, with D uncertain. V lost 3 bases and J lost 1, with 10 bases in between. The CDR3 sequence is 14 residues long. Germline V CDR1 and CDR2: LNHNV, YYDKDF (reference sequence). As DNA, the CDR3 is TGTGCCACCAGCAGGGGTAGGGCTTCCTACGAGCAGTACTTC. It codes for CATSRGRASYEQYF.

This clonotype came up many times. The chain carries TRBV5-1 and TRBJ1-1; 9 nucleotides align to TRBD1. Trimming at V came to 3 bases and at J to 6 bases, leaving 9 bases not matched to a gene. The CDR3 loop spans 15 amino acids. In germline, CDR1 is SGHRS, CDR2 YFSETQ. The chain's CDR3 is CASSYLQGAVAEAFF. The DNA of the CDR3 is TGCGCCAGCAGCTACCTACAGGGGGCTGTCGCTGAAGCTTTCTTT.